The 12 T cell receptor beta chains in this list originate from one sample, sequenced in a study of T-cell memory formation after mild COVID-19. TCRdb recomputed calls from the 5' RACE reads with MiXCR, one row per CDR3 protein. The sample lists over 45,000 distinct CDR3 sequences, roughly a tenth occurring once. Material: PBMCs or a T cell subset sorted from them (not recorded which). The origin of the receptors is an adult woman who had mild COVID-19 (a few samples of this study predate the infection). Cell type and time point are not known.

This clonotype was recorded at least ten times. The genes are TRBV12-3 or TRBV12-4 and TRBJ2-5; 8 bases map to TRBD1. This CDR3 has 16 amino acids. Trimming removed 5 bases from V and 7 bases from J; junction bases left unmatched: 15. CDR3 residues: CASSIARAGGGWTQYF. CDR3 coding DNA: TGTGCCAGCAGTATCGCCAGGGCAGGGGGCGGGTGGACCCAGTACTTC.

This chain connects TRBV7-2 to TRBJ2-1, with D perhaps matching TRBD1 (5 bases). The germline V gene has CDR1 SGHTA and CDR2 FQGNSA. Trimming removed 1 base at V and 2 bases at J, with 12 bases between. The length of the CDR3 is 16 residues. CDR3 amino acids: CASSLDRSTAYNEQFF. DNA for the CDR3: TGTGCCAGCAGCTTAGACAGGTCCACGGCCTACAATGAGCAGTTCTTC.

This clonotype was observed a few times. J is TRBJ2-7 and V is TRBV19; TRBD1 or TRBD2 may be the D gene (5 bases each). This CDR3 has 12 residues. Trimming removed 8 bases from V and 2 bases from J, with 10 bases in between. CDR1 LNHDA and CDR2 SQIVND come from the germline V gene (reference sequence). The CDR3 protein is CASGGEAYEQYF. DNA for the CDR3: TGTGCCAGTGGGGGAGAGGCCTACGAGCAGTACTTC.

This clonotype turned up a few times. The genes are TRBV19 and TRBJ2-3, with 11 positions matching TRBD1. The germline gives CDR1 LNHDA, CDR2 SQIVND (reference sequence). This CDR3 region has 14 residues. The ends lost 6 bases at V and 4 bases at J; junction bases unmatched: 3. CDR3 sequence: CASSGQGAADTQYF. CDR3 coding DNA: TGTGCCAGTAGCGGACAGGGGGCGGCAGATACGCAGTATTTT.

The chain couples TRBV18 to TRBJ2-6; D gene uncertain. The CDR3 contains 17 residues. The ends were cut back, 3 bases at V and 0 bases at J, with 12 bases in the middle. Germline assignment: CDR1 KGHSH and CDR2 LQKENI. In nucleotides, the CDR3 is TGTGCCAGCTCACCTTTAGTATTGGCCTCTGGGGCCAACGTCCTGACTTTC. Protein product: CASSPLVLASGANVLTF.

Ten or more counts support this clonotype. V and J are TRBV30 and TRBJ2-2; the D call may be TRBD1 or TRBD2 (5 bases each). V was shortened by 7 bases and J by 1 base, with 19 bases between the two germline ends. The germline CDR1 and CDR2 sequences are GTSNPN and SVGIG (reference sequence). This CDR3 has 16 residues. CDR3 amino acids: CALLLGTEMNTGELFF. CDR3 nucleotides: TGTGCCTTACTGTTAGGGACGGAGATGAACACCGGGGAGCTGTTTTTT.

This clonotype has ten or more counts. CDR3 DNA sequence: TGTGCCAGCTCACCGGGTCACCAGGGCTATGGCTACACCTTC. It yields the protein CASSPGHQGYGYTF. V gene TRBV18 combines with J gene TRBJ1-2; TRBD1 might be the D (5 bases). The CDR3 runs 14 residues. The ends were cut back, 3 bases at V and 4 bases at J, with 12 bases in the middle. Germline loops: CDR1 KGHSH, CDR2 LQKENI.

Ten or more counts support this clonotype. The gene calls are TRBV25-1 and TRBJ2-5, with TRBD1 as a possible D gene (5 bases). V was cut by 5 bases and J by 0 bases, with 13 bases left in between. Germline CDR1 MGHDK, CDR2 SYGVNS. There are 15 residues in the CDR3. As DNA, the CDR3 is TGTGCCAGCAGTCCCCTGACAGCCTACCAAGAGACCCAGTACTTC. Protein product: CASSPLTAYQETQYF.

This clonotype is classed as large. The genes are TRBV9 and TRBJ1-3; 8 nucleotides agree with TRBD1. From germline, CDR1 is SGDLS and CDR2 YYNGEE. The junction had 4 bases not matched to a gene; V was cut back by 0 bases and J by 2 bases. The CDR3 covers 16 residues. CDR3 nucleotide sequence: TGTGCCAGCAGCGTAGACACAGGGGGTACTGGAAACACCATATATTTT. Translating gives CASSVDTGGTGNTIYF.

This clonotype was found a few times. This chain connects TRBV4-2 to TRBJ2-7; the match to TRBD2 covers 14 bases. The V gene end was trimmed by 0 bases and the J gene end by 8 bases; junction bases not matched to a gene: 3. Germline CDR1 and CDR2: LGHNA and YNFKEQ. CDR3 length equals 15 residues. Here the CDR3 reads CASSQDRTSGRKQYF. The CDR3 DNA follows: TGTGCCAGCAGCCAAGATCGGACTAGCGGGAGGAAGCAGTACTTC.

This clonotype was detected only a few times. V and J are TRBV10-3 and TRBJ1-1; no definite D call. This CDR3 contains 12 residues. Between the trimmed V and J ends, which lost 3 bases and 1 base, there was a span of 3 bases. Germline CDR1 and CDR2: ENHRY and SYGVKD. The CDR3 DNA reads as TGTGCCATCAGTGATTGGAACACTGAAGCTTTCTTT. Translation: CAISDWNTEAFF.

This clonotype has at least ten counts. V gene TRBV10-3 combines with J gene TRBJ1-2, with D hard to call. Germline loops: CDR1 ENHRY, CDR2 SYGVKD. There are 12 residues in the CDR3. The V and J ends lost 10 bases and 2 bases respectively, with 11 bases between them. CDR3 amino acids: CASSDGNYGYTF. The CDR3 DNA follows: TGTGCCAGTTCGGACGGGAACTATGGCTACACCTTC.